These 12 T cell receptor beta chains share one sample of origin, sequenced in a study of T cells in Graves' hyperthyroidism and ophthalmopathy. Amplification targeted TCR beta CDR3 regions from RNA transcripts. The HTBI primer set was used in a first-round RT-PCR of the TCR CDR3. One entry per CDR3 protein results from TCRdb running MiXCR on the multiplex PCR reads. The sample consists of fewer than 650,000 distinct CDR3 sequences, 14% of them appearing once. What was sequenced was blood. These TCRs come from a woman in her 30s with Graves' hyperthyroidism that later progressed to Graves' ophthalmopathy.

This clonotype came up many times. CDR3 protein: CAISDSSDSYKQFF. CDR3 coding DNA: TGTGCCATCAGTGACTCATCCGATTCTTATAAGCAGTTCTTC. This sequence joins TRBV10-3 and TRBJ2-1; D not certain. The V gene's germline CDR1 is ENHRY and CDR2 SYGVKD. This CDR3 region has 14 residues. The V end was cut by 3 bases, the J end by 11 bases, with 17 bases between.

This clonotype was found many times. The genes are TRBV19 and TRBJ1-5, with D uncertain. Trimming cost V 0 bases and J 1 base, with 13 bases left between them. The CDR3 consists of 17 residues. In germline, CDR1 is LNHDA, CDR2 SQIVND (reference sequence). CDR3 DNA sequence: TGTGCCAGTAGTATAGATAAGAGGAGTAGGAGCAATCAGCCCCAGCATTTT. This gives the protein CASSIDKRSRSNQPQHF. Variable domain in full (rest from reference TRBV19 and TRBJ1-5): DGGITQSPKYLFRKEGQNVTLSCEQNLNHDAMYWYRQDPGQGLRLIYYSQIVNDFQKGDIAEGYSVSREKKESFPLTVTSAQKNPTAFYLCASSIDKRSRSNQPQHFGDGTRLSIL.

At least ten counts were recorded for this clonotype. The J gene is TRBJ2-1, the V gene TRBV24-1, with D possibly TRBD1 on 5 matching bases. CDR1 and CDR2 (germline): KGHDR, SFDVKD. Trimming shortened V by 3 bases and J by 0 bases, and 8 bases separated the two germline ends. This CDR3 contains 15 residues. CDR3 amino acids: CATSDQGYSYNEQFF. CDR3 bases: TGTGCCACCAGTGATCAGGGCTACTCCTACAATGAGCAGTTCTTC.

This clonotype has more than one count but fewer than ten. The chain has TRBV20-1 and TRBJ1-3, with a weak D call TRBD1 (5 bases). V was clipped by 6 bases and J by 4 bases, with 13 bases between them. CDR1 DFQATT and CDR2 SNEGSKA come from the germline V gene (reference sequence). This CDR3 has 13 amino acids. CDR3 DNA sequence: TGCAGTGCCCCCGACGGGGGGGGAAACACCATATATTTT. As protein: CSAPDGGGNTIYF.

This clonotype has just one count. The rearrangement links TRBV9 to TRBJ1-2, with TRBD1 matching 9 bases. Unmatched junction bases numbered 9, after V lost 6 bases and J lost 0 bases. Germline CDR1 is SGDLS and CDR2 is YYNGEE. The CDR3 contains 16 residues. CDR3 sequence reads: CASTPPGTGTNYGYTF. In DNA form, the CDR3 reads TGTGCCAGCACTCCGCCCGGGACAGGGACTAACTATGGCTACACCTTC.

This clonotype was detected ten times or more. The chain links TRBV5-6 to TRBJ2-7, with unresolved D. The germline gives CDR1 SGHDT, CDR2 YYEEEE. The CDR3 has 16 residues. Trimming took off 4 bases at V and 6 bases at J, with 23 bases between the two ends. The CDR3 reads CASSPTPPGAFFEQYF. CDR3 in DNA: TGTGCCAGCAGCCCCACCCCCCCCGGTGCATTCTTCGAGCAGTACTTC.

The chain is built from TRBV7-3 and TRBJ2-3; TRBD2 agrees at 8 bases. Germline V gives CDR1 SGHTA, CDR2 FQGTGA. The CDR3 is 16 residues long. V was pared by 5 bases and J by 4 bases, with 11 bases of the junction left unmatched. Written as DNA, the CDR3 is TGTGCCAGCAGCCCCCGGGGGGGAAAGGGTGCAGATACGCAGTATTTT. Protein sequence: CASSPRGGKGADTQYF.

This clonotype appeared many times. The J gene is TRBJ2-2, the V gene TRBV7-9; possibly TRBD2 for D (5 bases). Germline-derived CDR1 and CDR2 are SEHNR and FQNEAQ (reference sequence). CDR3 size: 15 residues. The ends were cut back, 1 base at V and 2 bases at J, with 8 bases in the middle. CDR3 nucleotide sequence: TGTGCCAGCAGCTTAGTCTGGACTAACACCGGGGAGCTGTTTTTT. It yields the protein CASSLVWTNTGELFF.

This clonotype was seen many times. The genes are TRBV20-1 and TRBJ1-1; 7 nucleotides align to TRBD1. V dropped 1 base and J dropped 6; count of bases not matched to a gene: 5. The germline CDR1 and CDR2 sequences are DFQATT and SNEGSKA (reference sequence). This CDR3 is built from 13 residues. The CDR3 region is CSARGRTGAEAFF. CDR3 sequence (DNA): TGCAGTGCTAGAGGTAGAACAGGGGCTGAAGCTTTCTTT.

The CDR3 sequence is CASSMPPRVAYNEQFF. CDR3 DNA sequence: TGTGCCAGTAGTATGCCCCCCAGGGTGGCCTACAATGAGCAGTTCTTC. The chain joins TRBV19 to TRBJ2-1, with D perhaps TRBD1 (5 bases). V was clipped by 3 bases and J by 2 bases, with 14 bases between them. The CDR3 has 16 amino acids. Germline V gene sequence: CDR1 LNHDA, CDR2 SQIVND (reference sequence).

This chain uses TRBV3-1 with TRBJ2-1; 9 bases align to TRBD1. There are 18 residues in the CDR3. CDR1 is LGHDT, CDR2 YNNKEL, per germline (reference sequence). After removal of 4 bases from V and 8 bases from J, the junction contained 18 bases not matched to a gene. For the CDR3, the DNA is TGTGCCAGCAGCCTACGTAATTGGAGGGGACAGGGTCCCGATGAGCAGTTCTTC. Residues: CASSLRNWRGQGPDEQFF.

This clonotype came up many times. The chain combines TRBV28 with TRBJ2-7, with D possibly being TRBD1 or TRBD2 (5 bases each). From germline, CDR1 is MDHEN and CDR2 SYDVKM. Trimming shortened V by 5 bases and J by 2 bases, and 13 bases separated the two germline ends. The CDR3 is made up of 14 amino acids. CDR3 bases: TGTGCCAGCAGTCCATTTGGGGGTGCCTACGAGCAGTACTTC. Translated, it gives CASSPFGGAYEQYF.